This T cell receptor (beta chain) stems from a study of blood T cells in healthy people across ages. Whole-study results and caveats: Per million T cells, TCR beta diversity dropped about linearly as age rose. Expanded clonotype shifts may have been confounded, as the donors had an unknown CMV status.

The CDR3 consists of 16 residues. Germline assignment: CDR1 MNHEY and CDR2 SMNVEV (reference sequence). Approximately 10 milliliters was the volume of peripheral blood drawn from each donor. Sample-barcoded 5' priming and a J-beta primer mix drove a second PCR of about 7 to 11 cycles. Researchers report that a template-switch adaptor with 12 random nucleotides tagged each cDNA molecule. TCRdb used MiXCR to reprocess the 5' RACE reads, holding one entry per CDR3 protein. The table lists 550,000 to 650,000 distinct CDR3 sequences, approximately 30% of them singletons. This clonotype appeared once. Its target is unknown.

V gene TRBV27 combines with J gene TRBJ2-5; 9 bases agree with TRBD2. The J call may be faulty, since TRBJ2-7 better matches the DNA end. Specimen: blood. This TCR was recovered from a woman aged 80 or over in good health. The CDR3 region has the DNA TGTGCCAGCAGTTTCGAGGGAGGAGCGGGAGGCCACGAGCAGTACTTC. Its protein product is CASSFEGGAGGHEQYF.